Below are 28 T cell receptor beta chains sequenced from a single sample in a study of radiotherapy plus CTLA-4 blockade in lung cancer. Only in-frame clones appear in the TCRdb table, and some are missing; sequencing was by immunoSEQ multiplex PCR. This table holds roughly 59,000 clones, around three quarters found once. This specimen consisted of peripheral blood, obtained from a patient treated with radiotherapy plus ipilimumab. The receptor set was obtained from a human donor with non-small cell lung cancer whose response to radiotherapy plus ipilimumab could not be evaluated.

V gene TRBV7-9 combines with J gene TRBJ2-1; 10 bases map to TRBD2. The CDR3 has 19 residues. Germline-derived CDR1 and CDR2 are SEHNR and FQNEAQ (reference sequence). V shed 5 bases, J shed 0 bases, and the junction held 13 bases outside the gene matches. For the CDR3, the DNA is TGTGCCAGCAGCGCCCGGACTAGCGGATACCCGAGCTCCTACAATGAGCAGTTCTTC. Amino acid sequence: CASSARTSGYPSSYNEQFF.

This clone was observed a handful of times. V and J are TRBV11-2 and TRBJ2-2; D unresolved. V was shortened by 3 bases and J by 4 bases, with 12 bases between the two germline ends. CDR3 length equals 15 residues. Germline V gene lookup returns CDR1 SGHAT and CDR2 FQNNGV. The CDR3 DNA is TGTGCCAGCAGCTTGCAGCCAGGATCCACCGGGGAGCTGTTTTTT. Translation gives CASSLQPGSTGELFF.

The J gene is TRBJ2-5, the V gene TRBV10-1, with 11 bases matching TRBD2. There are 19 residues in the CDR3. Germline CDR1 WNHNN, CDR2 SYGVQD (reference sequence). With V trimmed by 6 bases and J by 2 bases, 17 bases remained unmatched. DNA of the CDR3: TGCGCCAGCAGCTCCGGACAGGGGCTAGCGGGAGGACCTCAAGAGACCCAGTACTTC. This sequence encodes CASSSGQGLAGGPQETQYF.

This clone occurred a few times. In DNA form, the CDR3 reads TGTGCCAGCAGCTTTTATAACATTAGCTCCTACGAGCAGTACTTC. Its protein product is CASSFYNISSYEQYF. The V and J genes are TRBV11-2 and TRBJ2-5, with D unresolved. The better agreement between TRBJ2-7 and the DNA end casts doubt on the J call. Germline V CDR1 and CDR2: SGHAT, FQNNGV. The CDR3 covers 15 residues.

The rearrangement links TRBV25-1 to TRBJ2-7; D is possibly TRBD2 (5 bases). V was trimmed by 8 bases and J by 3 bases, leaving 14 bases between them. The CDR3 has 13 amino acids. CDR1 is MGHDK, CDR2 SYGVNS, per germline. In DNA form, the CDR3 reads TGTGCCAGCCAGAGGGATTTGGGCTACGAGCAGTACTTC. It encodes CASQRDLGYEQYF.

The chain joins TRBV19 to TRBJ1-4; the match to TRBD1 covers 7 bases. The CDR3 extends over 16 amino acids. Looked up from germline, CDR1 is LNHDA and CDR2 is SQIVND (reference sequence). Unmatched junction bases numbered 8, after V lost 7 bases and J lost 0 bases. The chain's CDR3 is CASKGQESATNEKLFF. In DNA, the CDR3 is TGTGCCAGTAAAGGACAGGAGTCTGCAACTAATGAAAAACTGTTTTTT.

The chain recombines TRBV6-1 with TRBJ1-2; tentative D call: TRBD1 (5 bases). The V and J ends lost 5 bases and 5 bases respectively, with 6 bases between them. CDR3 size: 11 residues. Germline V CDR1 and CDR2: MNHNS, SASEGT. DNA of the CDR3: TGTGCCAGCAGTCCAGGGTATGGCTACACCTTC. It translates to CASSPGYGYTF.

Of note for this clone: One end of the junction varies from germline; a read error may be responsible. The chain carries TRBV7-3 and TRBJ2-4; TRBD2 matches 11 bases. Looked up from germline, CDR1 is SGHTA and CDR2 is FQGTGA. CDR3 size: 17 residues. The CDR3, as DNA: TGCAGTAAGGATGGGACTAGCGGTATACTAGCCAAAAACATTCAGTACTTC. This translates into CSKDGTSGILAKNIQYF.

This clone has only a few counts. The chain carries TRBV6-6 and TRBJ2-1; D is perhaps TRBD2 (5 bases). V was pared by 2 bases and J by 1 base, with 9 bases between. This CDR3 has 15 amino acids. Germline-derived CDR1 and CDR2 are MNHNY and SVGAGI (reference sequence). The CDR3 DNA sequence: TGTGCCAGCAGTTACCGAGCGGATTCCTACAATGAGCAGTTCTTC. It yields the protein CASSYRADSYNEQFF.

The chain couples TRBV7-3 to TRBJ1-6; D perhaps matches TRBD1 (6 bases). Trimming took 2 bases from V and 8 from J, leaving 13 bases between them. This CDR3 spans 15 amino acids. The germline gives CDR1 SGHTA, CDR2 FQGTGA. CDR3 nucleotide sequence: TGTGCCAGCAGCTTACAAGGAGGGGGGGATTCACCCCTCCACTTT. Encoded protein: CASSLQGGGDSPLHF.

The V call is TRBV6-4, the J call TRBJ2-1; D may be TRBD1 (6 bases). Germline CDR1 is MRHNA and CDR2 is SNTAGT. Trimming took off 6 bases at V and 2 bases at J, with 14 bases between the two ends. The CDR3 totals 15 residues. The CDR3 DNA is TGTGCCAGCAGGGCACAGGGAGCGGCCTACAATGAGCAGTTCTTC. Protein sequence: CASRAQGAAYNEQFF.

The rearrangement uses TRBV18 and TRBJ2-7; TRBD2 aligns across 8 bases. Germline V gene sequence: CDR1 KGHSH, CDR2 LQKENI. CDR3 length: 15 amino acids. The V gene end was trimmed by 4 bases and the J gene end by 1 base; junction bases not matched to a gene: 6. CDR3 sequence: CASSRELAESYEQYF. The CDR3 DNA reads TGTGCCAGCTCACGGGAACTAGCGGAATCCTACGAGCAGTACTTC.

The chain is built from TRBV9 and TRBJ1-1; tentatively, D is TRBD1 (6 bases). V was cut by 0 bases and J by 11 bases, with 14 bases left in between. The CDR3 length is 13 residues. Germline lookup yields CDR1 SGDLS and CDR2 YYNGEE. Here the CDR3 reads CASSVGFGGHAFF. CDR3 nucleotide sequence: TGTGCCAGCAGCGTAGGTTTCGGGGGGCATGCTTTCTTT.

This clone showed up many times. The genes are TRBV27 and TRBJ1-6; D remains unclear. Germline assignment: CDR1 MNHEY and CDR2 SMNVEV (reference sequence). The CDR3 runs 17 residues. V gave up 3 bases and J gave up 4 bases, with 16 bases separating them. CDR3 protein: CASSFRSHLLYNSPLHF. The CDR3 DNA reads TGTGCCAGCAGTTTCCGGTCGCATCTCTTGTATAATTCACCCCTCCACTTT.

The chain recombines TRBV7-2 with TRBJ1-2; 12 positions match TRBD1. V shed 5 bases, J shed 6 bases, and the junction held 13 bases outside the gene matches. The CDR3 is 17 amino acids. Per germline, CDR1 SGHTA and CDR2 FQGNSA. CDR3 residues: CASSPRVGTGGANGYTF. Written as DNA, the CDR3 is TGTGCCAGCAGCCCAAGGGTTGGGACAGGGGGCGCGAATGGCTACACCTTC.

This clone was seen a few times. The rearrangement uses TRBV19 and TRBJ1-2, with D possibly being TRBD1 (6 bases). Germline CDR1 and CDR2: LNHDA and SQIVND (reference sequence). V was pared by 7 bases and J by 4 bases, with 22 bases between. CDR3 length equals 16 residues. CDR3 amino acids: CASTPIGGHESYGYTF. CDR3 in DNA: TGTGCCAGTACCCCAATCGGGGGGCACGAATCCTATGGCTACACCTTC.

The rearrangement links TRBV11-1 to TRBJ2-2; D not resolved. Germline loops: CDR1 SGHAT, CDR2 FQDESV (reference sequence). The CDR3 loop spans 13 amino acids. Trimming removed 2 bases from V and 6 bases from J, with 7 bases in between. The CDR3 sequence: CASSLYNPGELFF. In DNA form, the CDR3 reads TGTGCCAGCAGCTTATATAATCCCGGGGAGCTGTTTTTT.

The genes are TRBV6-1 and TRBJ1-1; 9 bases are shared with TRBD1. Germline values: CDR1 MNHNS, CDR2 SASEGT. Unmatched junction bases numbered 6, after V lost 3 bases and J lost 4 bases. This CDR3 has 15 amino acids. CDR3 sequence (DNA): TGTGCCAGCAGTGAGGGGACAGGGTTTGGCACTGAAGCTTTCTTT. This encodes CASSEGTGFGTEAFF.

The chain uses TRBV11-2 and TRBJ2-7, with TRBD2 matching 12 bases. The CDR3 is 18 residues long. After removal of 4 bases from V and 6 bases from J, the junction contained 16 bases not matched to a gene. The germline gives CDR1 SGHAT, CDR2 FQNNGV. CDR3 loop: CASSYTGTSGPRGPEQYF. The CDR3 DNA is TGTGCCAGCAGCTACACCGGGACTAGCGGGCCAAGGGGGCCCGAGCAGTACTTC. Full variable domain (missing parts from reference TRBV11-2 and TRBJ2-7): EAGVAQSPRYKIIEKRQSVAFWCNPISGHATLYWYQQILGQGPKLLIQFQNNGVVDDSQLPKDRFSAERLKGVDSTLKIQPAKLEDSAVYLCASSYTGTSGPRGPEQYFGPGTRLTVT.

The V and J genes are TRBV11-2 and TRBJ1-3; D remains ambiguous. This CDR3 has 12 amino acids. The germline V gene encodes CDR1 SGHAT and CDR2 FQNNGV. Trimming cost V 10 bases and J 4 bases, with 11 bases left between them. The DNA for the CDR3 is TGTGCCACTAGGAGCTCCGGAAACACCATATATTTT. Its translation is CATRSSGNTIYF.

V is TRBV6-5 and J is TRBJ1-5, with 8 bases fitting TRBD1. The CDR3 sequence is 15 residues long. The V gene end was trimmed by 10 bases and the J gene end by 2 bases; junction bases not matched to a gene: 10. In germline, CDR1 is MNHEY, CDR2 SVGAGI. CDR3 in amino acids: CAIRDRGTGNQPQHF. The CDR3 DNA reads as TGTGCCATCCGAGACAGGGGCACGGGCAATCAGCCCCAGCATTTT.

The chain recombines TRBV2 with TRBJ2-1; 10 bases are a match to TRBD2. Germline lookup yields CDR1 SNHLY and CDR2 FYNNEI. Unmatched junction bases numbered 7, after V lost 2 bases and J lost 6 bases. The CDR3 is 16 residues long. CDR3 in amino acids: CASSEFTSGAINEQFF. As DNA, the CDR3 is TGTGCCAGCAGTGAATTCACTAGCGGGGCAATCAATGAGCAGTTCTTC.

The DNA for the CDR3 is TGTGCCAGCAGTTCCGGTTTTCCCTACGAGCAGTACTTC. This sequence encodes CASSSGFPYEQYF. The V gene is TRBV25-1, the J gene TRBJ2-7; D gene unclear. V lost 5 bases and J lost 2, with 10 bases in between. This CDR3 is 13 amino acids long. Germline CDR1 MGHDK, CDR2 SYGVNS.

V gene TRBV5-4 combines with J gene TRBJ1-4, with D tentatively TRBD1 (6 bases). V was pared by 0 bases and J by 5 bases, with 11 bases between. Germline CDR1 and CDR2: SGHNT and YYREEE (reference sequence). The CDR3 extends over 15 amino acids. CDR3 sequence (DNA): TGTGCCAGCAGCTTGGGACAGGCCCTAAATGAAAAACTGTTTTTT. It yields the protein CASSLGQALNEKLFF.

The rearrangement links TRBV5-5 to TRBJ2-3, with TRBD1 as a possible D gene (6 bases). The CDR3 length is 14 residues. Germline-derived CDR1 and CDR2 are SGHKS and YYEKEE (reference sequence). Trimming shortened V by 0 bases and J by 4 bases, and 9 bases separated the two germline ends. As DNA, the CDR3 is TGTGCCAGCAGCTTGGGGACAGCGGCAGATACGCAGTATTTT. Its translation is CASSLGTAADTQYF.

The chain is built from TRBV11-2 and TRBJ2-4; 16 nucleotides line up with TRBD2. CDR1 is SGHAT, CDR2 FQNNGV, per germline. Germline trimming cut 3 bases from V and 6 bases from J; bases unmatched to any gene: 8. The CDR3 is 18 amino acids. CDR3 sequence: CASSLGSGLAGGLNIQYF. CDR3 DNA: TGTGCCAGCAGCTTGGGTTCGGGACTAGCGGGAGGGTTAAACATTCAGTACTTC. The variable domain in full, with the rest retrieved from reference TRBV11-2 and TRBJ2-4, is EAGVAQSPRYKIIEKRQSVAFWCNPISGHATLYWYQQILGQGPKLLIQFQNNGVVDDSQLPKDRFSAERLKGVDSTLKIQPAKLEDSAVYLCASSLGSGLAGGLNIQYFGAGTRLSVL.

This clone was seen only a few times. The chain is built from TRBV19 and TRBJ2-1, with D tentatively TRBD1 (6 bases). CDR3 length: 14 amino acids. The V gene's germline CDR1 is LNHDA and CDR2 SQIVND (reference sequence). V dropped 3 bases and J dropped 10 bases, with 16 bases sitting between them. The CDR3 reads CASSMDSGGREQFF. The CDR3 DNA sequence: TGTGCCAGTAGTATGGACAGTGGGGGCCGGGAGCAGTTCTTC. Combining the CDR3 with reference TRBV19 and TRBJ2-1 gives the whole variable domain DGGITQSPKYLFRKEGQNVTLSCEQNLNHDAMYWYRQDPGQGLRLIYYSQIVNDFQKGDIAEGYSVSREKKESFPLTVTSAQKNPTAFYLCASSMDSGGREQFFGPGTRLTVL.

This chain connects TRBV12-5 to TRBJ1-4; 8 positions agree with TRBD1. Germline CDR1 reads LGHNT; CDR2 reads FRNRAP. The CDR3 length is 18 residues. Germline trimming cut 6 bases from V and 2 bases from J; bases unmatched to any gene: 14. The CDR3 loop reads CASGTTRTGLWTNEKLFF. CDR3 bases: TGTGCTAGTGGAACGACCCGGACAGGGTTATGGACTAATGAAAAACTGTTTTTT.